This T cell receptor beta chain emerged from a study of blood T cell repertoires in COVID-19. The overall study: There were acute and convalescent COVID-19 samples, and they came from the United States, Italy and Spain.

CDR3 size: 16 residues. Trimming shortened V by 2 bases and J by 5 bases, and 15 bases separated the two germline ends. CDR1 KGHSH and CDR2 LQKENI come from the germline V gene. How the authors handled the data: Amplification of reference gene primers provided the estimated nucleated cell counts. Assay used: immunoSEQ multiplex PCR; TCRdb lists only in-frame clones, some missing. V and J calls and clone size are as listed in that table; D and trimming were resolved from the DNA. Here the sample spans 150,000 or so clones, approximately 83% being singletons. This rearrangement joins TRBV18 to TRBJ2-2; D might be TRBD1 (5 bases). The TCR originated in a man between 65 and 85 years old who had recovered from COVID-19. The specimen sequenced was peripheral blood. The CDR3 region is CASSPNMAGLTGELFF. CDR3 bases: TGTGCCAGCTCACCAAACATGGCAGGGTTAACCGGGGAGCTGTTTTTT. Full variable domain (remainder filled in from reference TRBV18 and TRBJ2-2): NAGVMQNPRHLVRRRGQEARLRCSPMKGHSHVYWYRQLPEEGLKFMVYLQKENIIDESGMPKERFSAEFPKEGPSILRIQQVVRGDSAAYFCASSPNMAGLTGELFFGEGSRLTVL.